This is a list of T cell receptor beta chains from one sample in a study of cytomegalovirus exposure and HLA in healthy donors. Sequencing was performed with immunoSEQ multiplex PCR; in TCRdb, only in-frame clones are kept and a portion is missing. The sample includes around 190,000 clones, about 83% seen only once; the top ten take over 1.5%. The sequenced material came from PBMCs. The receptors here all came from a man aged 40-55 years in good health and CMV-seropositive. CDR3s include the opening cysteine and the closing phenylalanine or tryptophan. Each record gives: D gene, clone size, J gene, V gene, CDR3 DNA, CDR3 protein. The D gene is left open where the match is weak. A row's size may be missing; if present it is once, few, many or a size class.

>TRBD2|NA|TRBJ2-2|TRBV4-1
TGCGCCAGCAGCCAAGACCCGACTAGCGGGCCGAACACCGGGGAGCTGTTTTTT
CASSQDPTSGPNTGELFF
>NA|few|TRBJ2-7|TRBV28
TGTGCCAGCAGTTTCCTGAGCGTCCTCTCCTACGAGCAGTACTTC
CASSFLSVLSYEQYF
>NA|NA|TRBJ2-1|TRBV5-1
TGCGCCAGCAGCTTGATCGAGCGAAATGAGCAGTTCTTC
CASSLIERNEQFF
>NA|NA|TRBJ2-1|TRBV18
TGTGCCAGCTCACTAGAAACAGGGCTCCACAATGAGCAGTTCTTC
CASSLETGLHNEQFF
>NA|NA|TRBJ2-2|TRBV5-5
TGTGCCAGCAGCTTGGGCGGGACGAACACCGGGGAGCTGTTTTTT
CASSLGGTNTGELFF
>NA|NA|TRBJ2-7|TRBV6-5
TGTGCCAGCAGTTACGGAGGGCCCTACGAGCAGTACTTC
CASSYGGPYEQYF
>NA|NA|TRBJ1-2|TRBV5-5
TGTGCCAGCAGCCCGAGCGGAGACTATGGCTACACCTTC
CASSPSGDYGYTF
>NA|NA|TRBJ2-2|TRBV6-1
TGTGCCAGCAGTGAAAAGGGGGTGGGTCTATCGAAAAACACCGGGGAGCTGTTTTTT
CASSEKGVGLSKNTGELFF
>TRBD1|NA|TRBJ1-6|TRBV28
TGTGCCAGCAGTCCCCGACAGGGACTCAATAATTCACCCCTCCACTTT
CASSPRQGLNNSPLHF
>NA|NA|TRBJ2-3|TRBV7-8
TGTGCCAGCAGTTCAATCTTTGACCCAGGAAGCACAGATACGCAGTATTTT
CASSSIFDPGSTDTQYF
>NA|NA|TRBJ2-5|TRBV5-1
TGCGCCAGCAGCCTATCGACAGGTAGGCAAGAGACCCAGTACTTC
CASSLSTGRQETQYF
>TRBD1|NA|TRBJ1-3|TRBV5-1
TGCGCCAGCAGCTTTGACAGGGGGCGCGGGCCTGGAAACACCATATATTTT
CASSFDRGRGPGNTIYF
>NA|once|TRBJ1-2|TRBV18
TGTGCCAGCTCTCACCGGGGGGACTATGGCTACACCTTC
CASSHRGDYGYTF
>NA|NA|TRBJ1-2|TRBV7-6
TGTGCCAGCAGCTTAAACCCAGGCGCCCACTATGGCTACACCTTC
CASSLNPGAHYGYTF
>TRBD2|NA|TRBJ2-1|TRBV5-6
TGTGCCAGCAGCTGGGGCGGGGGGCAGACGCAGTTCTTC
CASSWGGGQTQFF
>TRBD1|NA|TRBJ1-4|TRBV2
TGTGCCAGCCGACCGGAACAGGGGGGTGAAAAACTGTTTTTT
CASRPEQGGEKLFF
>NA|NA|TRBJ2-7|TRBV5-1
TGCGCCAGCAGCTTGGACCCCGGGTCCTCGGAGCAGTACTTC
CASSLDPGSSEQYF
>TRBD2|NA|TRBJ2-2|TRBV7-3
TGTGCCAGCAGCTTGGGGGGTAGCGGGAGTAGGAGCACCGGGGAGCTGTTTTTT
CASSLGGSGSRSTGELFF
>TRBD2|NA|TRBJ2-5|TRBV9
TGTGCCAGCAGCGTCGCTAGCGGTTCCGGTGAGACCCAGTACTTC
CASSVASGSGETQYF
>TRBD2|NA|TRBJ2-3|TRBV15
TGTGCCACAGAGCCGGGACTAGCCCTCCTTAGCACAGATACGCAGTATTTT
CATEPGLALLSTDTQYF
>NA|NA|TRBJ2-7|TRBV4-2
TGTGCCAGCAGCCAAGATCTAGCTGGATTCTACGAGCAGTACTTC
CASSQDLAGFYEQYF
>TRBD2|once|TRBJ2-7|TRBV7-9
TGTGCCAGCCTCGCCCCGACTAGCGACTACGAGCAGTACTTC
CASLAPTSDYEQYF
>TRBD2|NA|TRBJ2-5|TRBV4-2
TGTGCCAGCAGCCCGATTGCGGGAGTGGAGACCCAGTACTTC
CASSPIAGVETQYF
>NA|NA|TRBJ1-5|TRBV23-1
TGCGCCAGCAGTCAAAACCGGGACACCCACAATCAGCCCCAGCATTTT
CASSQNRDTHNQPQHF
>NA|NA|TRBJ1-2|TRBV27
TGTGCCAGCAGGGGCGTAATTTGGCCCGCTAACTATGGCTACACCTTC
CASRGVIWPANYGYTF
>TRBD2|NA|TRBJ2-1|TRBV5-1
TGCGCCAGCAGCTTGATTTCGGGAGGGCCCTACAATGAGCAGTTCTTC
CASSLISGGPYNEQFF
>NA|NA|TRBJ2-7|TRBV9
TGTGCCAGCAGCGTAGTAGGCGGCCCTAAGGACGAGCAGTACTTC
CASSVVGGPKDEQYF
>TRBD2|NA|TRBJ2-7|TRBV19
TGTGCCAGTAGCAATCTCCGGGAGGTATCCTACGAGCAGTACTTC
CASSNLREVSYEQYF
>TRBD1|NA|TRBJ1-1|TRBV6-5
TGTGCCAGCAGTTGGCGGGACAGCAAGAACACTGAAGCTTTCTTT
CASSWRDSKNTEAFF
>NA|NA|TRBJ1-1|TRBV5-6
TGTGCCAGCAGCTTGGCGGGGGTATCTGAAGCTTTCTTT
CASSLAGVSEAFF
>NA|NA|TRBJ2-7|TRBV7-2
TGTGCCAGCACCCTTCGACCGGGATTATCCTACGAGCAGTACTTC
CASTLRPGLSYEQYF
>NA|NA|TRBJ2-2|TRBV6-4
TGTGCCAGCAGTACGGAGGGCGGCGGGGAGCTGTTTTTT
CASSTEGGGELFF
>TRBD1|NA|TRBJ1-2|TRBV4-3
TGCGCCAGCAGCCAAGATGCAGGACAGGGGGTAGACTATGGCTACACCTTC
CASSQDAGQGVDYGYTF
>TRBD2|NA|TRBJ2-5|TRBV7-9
TGTGCCAGCAGCCAAATAGCGGGAGGGGAGACCCAGTACTTC
CASSQIAGGETQYF
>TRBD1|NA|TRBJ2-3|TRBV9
TGTGCCAGCAGCGGACAGGGGTCAAGGCCAGATACGCAGTATTTT
CASSGQGSRPDTQYF
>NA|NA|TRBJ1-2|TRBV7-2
TGTGCCAGCAGCAACCCCATTCAGGGAAACTATGGCTACACCTTC
CASSNPIQGNYGYTF
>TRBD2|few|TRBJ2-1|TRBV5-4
TGTGCCAGCAGCTCGACTAGCGGGTTTTACAATGAGCAGTTCTTC
CASSSTSGFYNEQFF